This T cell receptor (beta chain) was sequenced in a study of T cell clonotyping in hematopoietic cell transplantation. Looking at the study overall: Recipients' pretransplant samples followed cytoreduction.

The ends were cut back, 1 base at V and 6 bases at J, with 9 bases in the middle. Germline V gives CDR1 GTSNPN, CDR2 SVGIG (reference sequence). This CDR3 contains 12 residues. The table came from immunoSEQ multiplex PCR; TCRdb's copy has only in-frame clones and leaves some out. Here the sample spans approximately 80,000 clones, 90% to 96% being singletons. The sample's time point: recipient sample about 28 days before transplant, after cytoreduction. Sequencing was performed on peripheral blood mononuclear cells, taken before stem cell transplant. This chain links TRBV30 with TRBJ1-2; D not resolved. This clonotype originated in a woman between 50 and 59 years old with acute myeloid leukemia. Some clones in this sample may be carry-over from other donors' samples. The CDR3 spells CAWSDLANGYTF. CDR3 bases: TGTGCCTGGAGTGACCTTGCAAATGGCTACACCTTC.